This note documents a single T cell receptor beta chain sequence. Its target is unknown. The CDR3 is 13 residues long. V lost 2 bases, J lost 2 bases, and 6 bases lay in between. Per germline, CDR1 SGHTA and CDR2 FQGTGA. The sample originates from a study of cytomegalovirus exposure and HLA in healthy donors. Findings of the study overall: Investigators reported under 200 TCR beta chains as tied to cytomegalovirus. It was shown in a later analysis that HLA-associated TCR beta chains were more clonally expanded than other, equally common chains. Being productive about 87% or about 30% of the time was typical of most TCR beta V segments in an earlier analysis.

The PCR made use of 60 Vbeta and 13 Jbeta primers. Profiling relied on immunoSEQ multiplex PCR, and the TCRdb table lists in-frame clones only, not all of them. Here the sample table reports fewer than 150,000 clones. This chain uses TRBV7-3 with TRBJ1-1, with unresolved D. The clonotype comes from a man aged 35-49 years in good health and CMV-seronegative. The sample comprised PBMCs. The CDR3 coding sequence is TGTGCCAGCAGCTTACTGTATAACACTGAAGCTTTCTTT. Its translation: CASSLLYNTEAFF.